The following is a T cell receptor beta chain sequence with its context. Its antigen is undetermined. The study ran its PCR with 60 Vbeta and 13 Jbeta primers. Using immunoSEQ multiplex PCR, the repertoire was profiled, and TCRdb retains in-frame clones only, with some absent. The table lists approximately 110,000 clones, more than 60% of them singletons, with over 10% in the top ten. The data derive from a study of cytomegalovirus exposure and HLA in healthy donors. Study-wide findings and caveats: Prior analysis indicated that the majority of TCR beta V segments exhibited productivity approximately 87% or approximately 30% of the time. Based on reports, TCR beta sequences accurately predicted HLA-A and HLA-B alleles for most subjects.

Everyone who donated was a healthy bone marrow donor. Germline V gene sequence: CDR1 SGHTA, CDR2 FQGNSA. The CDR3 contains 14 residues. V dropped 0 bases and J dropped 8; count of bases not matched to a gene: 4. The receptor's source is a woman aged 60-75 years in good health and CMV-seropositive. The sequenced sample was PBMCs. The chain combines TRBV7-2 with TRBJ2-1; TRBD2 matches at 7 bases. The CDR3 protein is CASSLAGGSDEQFF. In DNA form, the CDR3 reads TGTGCCAGCAGCTTAGCGGGAGGGTCCGATGAGCAGTTCTTC.